This is a list of T cell receptor beta chains from one sample in a study of T cells in Graves' hyperthyroidism and ophthalmopathy. TCRdb analysed the multiplex PCR reads with MiXCR anew, one entry per CDR3 protein. The sample lists around 690,000 distinct CDR3 sequences, about 20% occurring once. Sequencing was performed on blood. These TCRs come from a man younger than 40 with Graves' ophthalmopathy. CDR3s include the opening cysteine and the closing phenylalanine or tryptophan. A D gene is named only where the DNA matches it firmly. The size of a clone is reported for some rows only, either as once, few or many, or as a class for expanded clones.

D gene: TRBD2; V gene: TRBV15; clone size: few; J gene: TRBJ2-7; CDR3 DNA: TGTGCCACCAGCAGAGAATTCCCCGGTGGGAGGGTTACCTACGAGCAGTACTTC; CDR3 protein: CATSREFPGGRVTYEQYF
D gene: NA; V gene: TRBV7-2; clone size: NA; J gene: TRBJ2-7; CDR3 DNA: TGTGCCAGCAGCCCCAGTGGGCCTATATTCTACGAGCAGTACTTC; CDR3 protein: CASSPSGPIFYEQYF
D gene: TRBD2; V gene: TRBV4-2; clone size: NA; J gene: TRBJ2-7; CDR3 DNA: TGTGCCAGCAGCCAAGCGGCGGGAGGGAAGCAGTACTTC; CDR3 protein: CASSQAAGGKQYF
D gene: NA; V gene: TRBV28; clone size: NA; J gene: TRBJ2-3; CDR3 DNA: TGTGCCAGCAGTTTACGGGTGAAGCGGGATACGCAGTATTTT; CDR3 protein: CASSLRVKRDTQYF
D gene: NA; V gene: TRBV29-1; clone size: NA; J gene: TRBJ2-6; CDR3 DNA: TGCAGCGTGAGGGGCTCTGGGGCCAACGTCCTGACTTTC; CDR3 protein: CSVRGSGANVLTF
D gene: NA; V gene: TRBV24-1; clone size: NA; J gene: TRBJ1-4; CDR3 DNA: TGTGCCACAGGGACGGGCACTAATGAAAAACTGTTTTTT; CDR3 protein: CATGTGTNEKLFF
D gene: TRBD2; V gene: TRBV27; clone size: many; J gene: TRBJ2-1; CDR3 DNA: TGTGCCAGCAGTGGACTAGCGGGATCCAACAATGAGCAGTTCTTC; CDR3 protein: CASSGLAGSNNEQFF
D gene: TRBD2; V gene: TRBV20-1; clone size: many; J gene: TRBJ2-5; CDR3 DNA: TGCAGTGCCATTACGGGAGGGCCAGGGGAGACCCAGTACTTC; CDR3 protein: CSAITGGPGETQYF
D gene: NA; V gene: TRBV7-6; clone size: many; J gene: TRBJ2-7; CDR3 DNA: TGTGCCAGCAGCTTAGGTCAAGATGGGGAGCAGTACTTC; CDR3 protein: CASSLGQDGEQYF
D gene: NA; V gene: TRBV30; clone size: NA; J gene: TRBJ1-6; CDR3 DNA: TGTGCCTGGAGTTCGACCGCTTCACCCCTCCACTTT; CDR3 protein: CAWSSTASPLHF
D gene: TRBD2; V gene: TRBV6-1; clone size: NA; J gene: TRBJ2-3; CDR3 DNA: TGTGCCAGCAGCCCGGGGGTAGCGGGAGAGGAGTATTTT; CDR3 protein: CASSPGVAGEEYF
D gene: NA; V gene: TRBV7-9; clone size: NA; J gene: TRBJ2-7; CDR3 DNA: TGTGCCAGCAGCTTTGCGCGAGGCTACGAGCAGTACTTC; CDR3 protein: CASSFARGYEQYF
D gene: NA; V gene: TRBV5-5; clone size: NA; J gene: TRBJ2-7; CDR3 DNA: TGTGCCAGCAGCACCCCGACAGGATACTACGAGCAGTACTTC; CDR3 protein: CASSTPTGYYEQYF
D gene: NA; V gene: TRBV5-4; clone size: NA; J gene: TRBJ2-5; CDR3 DNA: TGTGCCAGCAGCCCCTCGGGACTGAGAGAGACCCAGTACTTC; CDR3 protein: CASSPSGLRETQYF
D gene: NA; V gene: TRBV19; clone size: few; J gene: TRBJ1-1; CDR3 DNA: TGTGCCAGTAGTATCGAGAGGAACACTGAAGCTTTCTTT; CDR3 protein: CASSIERNTEAFF
D gene: NA; V gene: TRBV6-1; clone size: NA; J gene: TRBJ2-7; CDR3 DNA: TGTGCCAGCAGTGCCTCAGGGAACTCCCCCTACGAGCAGTACTTC; CDR3 protein: CASSASGNSPYEQYF
D gene: TRBD2; V gene: TRBV20-1; clone size: NA; J gene: TRBJ2-3; CDR3 DNA: TGCAGTGCTTCTAGCGGGAGGGGGGGCACAGATACGCAGTATTTT; CDR3 protein: CSASSGRGGTDTQYF
D gene: NA; V gene: TRBV18; clone size: few; J gene: TRBJ1-1; CDR3 DNA: TGTGCCAGCTCACCAGCAAGACGGGACCTGTTCACTGAAGCTTTCTTT; CDR3 protein: CASSPARRDLFTEAFF
D gene: NA; V gene: TRBV7-2; clone size: many; J gene: TRBJ2-7; CDR3 DNA: TGTGCCAGCAGCTCAACACTCAAGCCCTACGAGCAGTACTTC; CDR3 protein: CASSSTLKPYEQYF
D gene: TRBD1; V gene: TRBV7-3; clone size: few; J gene: TRBJ2-1; CDR3 DNA: TGTGCCAGCAGCTTAGGACAGGGGATCCTCAATGAGCAGTTCTTC; CDR3 protein: CASSLGQGILNEQFF
D gene: NA; V gene: TRBV7-2; clone size: many; J gene: TRBJ2-7; CDR3 DNA: TGTGCCAGCAGCTCGAACTCGGGCTACGAGCAGTACTTC; CDR3 protein: CASSSNSGYEQYF
D gene: NA; V gene: TRBV6-9; clone size: NA; J gene: TRBJ2-5; CDR3 DNA: TGTGCCAGCAGTTACCCGGATGGGGCCTCGGAGACCCAGTACTTC; CDR3 protein: CASSYPDGASETQYF
D gene: TRBD2; V gene: TRBV7-3; clone size: once; J gene: TRBJ2-6; CDR3 DNA: TGTGCCAGCAGCTCACCGGGCGGGGGGAGACTCTCTGGGGCCAACGTCCTGACTTTC; CDR3 protein: CASSSPGGGRLSGANVLTF
D gene: NA; V gene: TRBV9; clone size: NA; J gene: TRBJ2-1; CDR3 DNA: TGTGCCAGCAGCGTAGTGCCTAGGGCGGGAAACAATGAGCAGTTCTTC; CDR3 protein: CASSVVPRAGNNEQFF
D gene: NA; V gene: TRBV28; clone size: many; J gene: TRBJ1-2; CDR3 DNA: TGTGCCAGCAGTTTGGGTTCGGGGAATGGCTACACCTTC; CDR3 protein: CASSLGSGNGYTF
D gene: TRBD2; V gene: TRBV7-9; clone size: NA; J gene: TRBJ2-1; CDR3 DNA: TGTGCCAGCAGCTTAACTAGCGACTCCTACAATGAGCAGTTCTTC; CDR3 protein: CASSLTSDSYNEQFF
D gene: TRBD1; V gene: TRBV7-9; clone size: NA; J gene: TRBJ2-7; CDR3 DNA: TGTGCCAGCAGCAGAAGGTGGGGGCAGGGGGCCTACGAGCAGTACTTC; CDR3 protein: CASSRRWGQGAYEQYF
D gene: NA; V gene: TRBV20-1; clone size: NA; J gene: TRBJ2-2; CDR3 DNA: TGCAGTGCTATGCGAAGACCACCTTATCCCGGGGAGCTGTTTTTT; CDR3 protein: CSAMRRPPYPGELFF
D gene: TRBD1; V gene: TRBV20-1; clone size: once; J gene: TRBJ1-1; CDR3 DNA: TGCAGTGCTAGATGGGACAGGTGGAACACTGAAGCTTTCTTT; CDR3 protein: CSARWDRWNTEAFF
D gene: NA; V gene: TRBV3-1; clone size: NA; J gene: TRBJ2-2; CDR3 DNA: TGTGCCAGCAGCCCCTGGGGTGGATCCGGGGAGCTGTTTTTT; CDR3 protein: CASSPWGGSGELFF
D gene: NA; V gene: TRBV12-3/TRBV12-4; clone size: NA; J gene: TRBJ2-1; CDR3 DNA: TGTGCCAGCTTCCCAGGGACCCATGGCTCCTACAATGAGCAGTTCTTC; CDR3 protein: CASFPGTHGSYNEQFF
D gene: NA; V gene: TRBV3-1; clone size: many; J gene: TRBJ1-4; CDR3 DNA: TGTGCCAGCAGCCCGCGGGCTAATGAAAAACTGTTTTTT; CDR3 protein: CASSPRANEKLFF